This is a list of T cell receptor beta chains from one sample in a study of breast tumors, draining lymph nodes, adjacent tissues. TCRdb processed the multiplex PCR reads anew with MiXCR; each CDR3 protein has one entry. Here the sample spans 180,000 or so distinct CDR3 sequences, about 33% being singletons. The source material was axillary lymph node tissue. The receptors derive from a female donor with breast cancer. Some clones in this sample may be carry-over from other donors' samples. The CDR3 runs from the conserved cysteine through the conserved F or W. D genes are given only for firm matches. Not all rows give a size; the values are once, few, many and, for expanded clones, a class.

CDR3aa: CSAVRTHNSPLHF
CDR3nt: TGCAGTGCTGTGAGGACTCATAATTCACCCCTCCACTTT
v_gene: TRBV20-1
d_gene: NA
j_gene: TRBJ1-6
abundance: NA

CDR3aa: CASSFAQQNYGYTF
CDR3nt: TGCGCCAGCAGCTTCGCACAACAGAACTATGGCTACACCTTC
v_gene: TRBV5-1
d_gene: NA
j_gene: TRBJ1-2
abundance: many

CDR3aa: CASSYKPQGESSYSSPLHF
CDR3nt: TGTGCCAGCAGCTACAAGCCACAGGGTGAAAGCTCCTATAGTTCACCCCTCCACTTT
v_gene: TRBV15
d_gene: NA
j_gene: TRBJ1-6
abundance: NA

CDR3aa: CASSLRFLDRRLAGANVLTF
CDR3nt: TGCGCCAGCAGCTTGCGGTTTTTGGACAGAAGGTTAGCTGGGGCCAACGTCCTGACTTTC
v_gene: TRBV5-1
d_gene: NA
j_gene: TRBJ2-6
abundance: many

CDR3aa: CASSLAQGSGYTF
CDR3nt: TGTGCCAGCAGCTTAGCACAGGGCAGCGGCTACACCTTC
v_gene: TRBV7-9
d_gene: NA
j_gene: TRBJ1-2
abundance: many

CDR3aa: CAASKRDINTGELFF
CDR3nt: TGTGCCGCCAGTAAGAGGGACATTAACACCGGGGAGCTGTTTTTT
v_gene: TRBV24-1
d_gene: NA
j_gene: TRBJ2-2
abundance: NA

CDR3aa: CASSPGGLLGDQPQHF
CDR3nt: TGTGCCAGCAGCCCCGGGGGACTCCTGGGGGATCAGCCCCAGCATTTT
v_gene: TRBV6-2/TRBV6-3
d_gene: NA
j_gene: TRBJ1-5
abundance: many

CDR3aa: CASSLIGPGQPQHF
CDR3nt: TGTGCCAGTAGTCTCATTGGACCGGGACAGCCCCAGCATTTT
v_gene: TRBV19
d_gene: NA
j_gene: TRBJ1-5
abundance: many

CDR3aa: CASSDILDRGSTDTQYF
CDR3nt: TGTGCCAGCAGTGACATTCTCGACAGGGGGAGCACAGATACGCAGTATTTT
v_gene: TRBV6-1
d_gene: TRBD1
j_gene: TRBJ2-3
abundance: many

CDR3aa: CATTRDRTLDEQFF
CDR3nt: TGTGCCACAACCCGGGACAGGACTCTGGATGAGCAGTTCTTC
v_gene: TRBV7-8
d_gene: TRBD1
j_gene: TRBJ2-1
abundance: many

CDR3aa: CASSQVNSPLHF
CDR3nt: TGTGCCAGCAGCCAAGTGAATTCACCCCTCCACTTT
v_gene: TRBV4-2
d_gene: NA
j_gene: TRBJ1-6
abundance: many

CDR3aa: CASEPAGCQATNEKLFF
CDR3nt: TGTGCCAGCGAGCCCGCAGGGTGTCAGGCAACTAATGAAAAACTGTTTTTT
v_gene: TRBV6-9
d_gene: NA
j_gene: TRBJ1-4
abundance: NA

CDR3aa: CASSLMGGTDTQYF
CDR3nt: TGTGCCAGCAGCTTAATGGGCGGCACAGATACGCAGTATTTT
v_gene: TRBV7-3
d_gene: NA
j_gene: TRBJ2-3
abundance: many

CDR3aa: CASSEGQLEQALHF
CDR3nt: TGTGCCAGCAGTGAAGGACAGTTGGAACAGGCCCTCCACTTT
v_gene: TRBV2
d_gene: NA
j_gene: TRBJ1-6
abundance: many

CDR3aa: CASSFESSYNEQFF
CDR3nt: TGTGCCAGCAGCTTTGAGAGCTCCTACAATGAGCAGTTCTTC
v_gene: TRBV7-9
d_gene: NA
j_gene: TRBJ2-1
abundance: many

CDR3aa: CASRRTVTANYGYTF
CDR3nt: TGTGCCAGCAGAAGGACGGTGACCGCTAACTATGGCTACACCTTC
v_gene: TRBV6-5
d_gene: NA
j_gene: TRBJ1-2
abundance: many

CDR3aa: CASSPGAGATYEQYF
CDR3nt: TGTGCCAGCTCACCCGGCGCGGGGGCCACGTACGAGCAGTACTTC
v_gene: TRBV18
d_gene: NA
j_gene: TRBJ2-7
abundance: many

CDR3aa: CSASPPQLGAYGCTF
CDR3nt: TGCAGTGCTAGCCCCCCGCAGCTTGGTGCCTATGGCTGCACCTTC
v_gene: TRBV20-1
d_gene: NA
j_gene: TRBJ1-2
abundance: NA

CDR3aa: CASSIWGQAFF
CDR3nt: TGTGCCAGTAGTATCTGGGGGCAAGCTTTCTTT
v_gene: TRBV19
d_gene: NA
j_gene: TRBJ1-1
abundance: few

CDR3aa: CAMVTGPGQSSNQPQHF
CDR3nt: TGTGCCATGGTAACAGGACCGGGACAGAGTAGCAATCAGCCCCAGCATTTT
v_gene: TRBV10-3
d_gene: TRBD1
j_gene: TRBJ1-5
abundance: NA

CDR3aa: CASTDQGTYEQYF
CDR3nt: TGTGCCAGCACCGACCAGGGGACCTACGAGCAGTACTTC
v_gene: TRBV2
d_gene: NA
j_gene: TRBJ2-7
abundance: many

CDR3aa: CASSLRALPGLFF
CDR3nt: TGTGCCAGCAGTTTAAGGGCCCTACCTGGGCTGTTTTTT
v_gene: TRBV12-3/TRBV12-4
d_gene: NA
j_gene: TRBJ1-4
abundance: NA

CDR3aa: CASRWGGTSTDTQYF
CDR3nt: TGTGCCAGCAGATGGGGGGGGACTAGCACAGATACGCAGTATTTT
v_gene: TRBV6-1
d_gene: TRBD2
j_gene: TRBJ2-3
abundance: few

CDR3aa: CASTEVGANYGYTF
CDR3nt: TGTGCCAGCACCGAGGTCGGAGCAAACTATGGCTACACCTTC
v_gene: TRBV4-2
d_gene: NA
j_gene: TRBJ1-2
abundance: many

CDR3aa: CASRSGGAPNEQFF
CDR3nt: TGTGCCAGCAGGAGCGGGGGGGCCCCCAATGAGCAGTTCTTC
v_gene: TRBV6-2/TRBV6-3
d_gene: TRBD2
j_gene: TRBJ2-1
abundance: many

CDR3aa: CSVESGERANVLTF
CDR3nt: TGCAGCGTTGAATCGGGCGAGAGGGCCAACGTCCTGACTTTC
v_gene: TRBV29-1
d_gene: NA
j_gene: TRBJ2-6
abundance: many

CDR3aa: CASSLGTGNYEQYF
CDR3nt: TGTGCCAGCAGCTTAGGGACAGGGAACTACGAGCAGTACTTC
v_gene: TRBV11-2
d_gene: TRBD1
j_gene: TRBJ2-7
abundance: many

CDR3aa: CASSYTTDTQYF
CDR3nt: TGTGCCAGCAGCTATACCACAGATACGCAGTATTTT
v_gene: TRBV9
d_gene: NA
j_gene: TRBJ2-3
abundance: many

CDR3aa: CASSKTGTGDSPLHF
CDR3nt: TGTGCCAGCAGTAAAACCGGGACAGGGGATTCACCCCTCCACTTT
v_gene: TRBV2
d_gene: TRBD1
j_gene: TRBJ1-6
abundance: NA

CDR3aa: CASSPRSGGGAREDTQYF
CDR3nt: TGTGCCAGCTCACCACGGAGTGGGGGGGGGGCCAGGGAAGATACGCAGTATTTT
v_gene: TRBV18
d_gene: NA
j_gene: TRBJ2-3
abundance: NA

CDR3aa: CASSSPTGLAGGSSEQYF
CDR3nt: TGTGCCAGCAGTTCTCCGACAGGACTAGCGGGAGGGTCCTCCGAGCAGTACTTC
v_gene: TRBV28
d_gene: TRBD2
j_gene: TRBJ2-7
abundance: few

CDR3aa: CASSPTSGGTDTQYF
CDR3nt: TGTGCCAGTAGCCCGACTAGCGGGGGCACAGATACGCAGTATTTT
v_gene: TRBV19
d_gene: TRBD2
j_gene: TRBJ2-3
abundance: many

CDR3aa: CASSSDIRGVNTEAFF
CDR3nt: TGTGCCAGCAGCTCGGACATCAGGGGTGTGAACACTGAAGCTTTCTTT
v_gene: TRBV7-2
d_gene: NA
j_gene: TRBJ1-1
abundance: NA

CDR3aa: CASSLAGNGNTIYF
CDR3nt: TGCGCCAGCAGCTTGGCTGGGAATGGAAACACCATATATTTT
v_gene: TRBV5-1
d_gene: NA
j_gene: TRBJ1-3
abundance: many

CDR3aa: CAISPLAGAGELFF
CDR3nt: TGTGCCATCAGCCCTCTAGCGGGCGCCGGGGAGCTGTTTTTT
v_gene: TRBV10-3
d_gene: TRBD2
j_gene: TRBJ2-2
abundance: once

CDR3aa: CASSHSHTGELFF
CDR3nt: TGCGCCAGCAGCCACTCGCATACCGGGGAGCTGTTTTTT
v_gene: TRBV4-1
d_gene: NA
j_gene: TRBJ2-2
abundance: many

CDR3aa: CASSDPGLEETQYF
CDR3nt: TGTGCCAGCAGCGACCCGGGGCTAGAAGAGACCCAGTACTTC
v_gene: TRBV3-1
d_gene: NA
j_gene: TRBJ2-5
abundance: many

CDR3aa: CAHQEKGGPNEKLFF
CDR3nt: TGTGCCCATCAAGAGAAGGGGGGCCCTAATGAAAAACTGTTTTTT
v_gene: TRBV30
d_gene: NA
j_gene: TRBJ1-4
abundance: many

CDR3aa: CASRGTGTGEKLFF
CDR3nt: TGTGCCAGCAGAGGGACAGGAACGGGTGAAAAACTGTTTTTT
v_gene: TRBV4-2
d_gene: TRBD1
j_gene: TRBJ1-4
abundance: many

CDR3aa: CASSQGPGVRDTIYF
CDR3nt: TGTGCCAGCAGCCAAGGTCCGGGGGTTAGGGACACCATATATTTT
v_gene: TRBV3-1
d_gene: NA
j_gene: TRBJ1-3
abundance: NA

CDR3aa: CASKADLYEQYF
CDR3nt: TGTGCCAGCAAGGCGGACCTCTACGAGCAGTACTTC
v_gene: TRBV6-1
d_gene: NA
j_gene: TRBJ2-7
abundance: many

CDR3aa: CSVASAASNYGYTF
CDR3nt: TGCAGCGTTGCTAGCGCGGCGTCTAACTATGGCTACACCTTC
v_gene: TRBV29-1
d_gene: NA
j_gene: TRBJ1-2
abundance: many

CDR3aa: CASSLKLQLRYEQFF
CDR3nt: TGTGCCAGCAGCTTAAAACTCCAGCTCAGGTATGAGCAGTTCTTC
v_gene: TRBV7-6
d_gene: NA
j_gene: TRBJ2-1
abundance: many

CDR3aa: CATGDRGYSNQPQHF
CDR3nt: TGTGCCACCGGGGACAGGGGATATAGCAATCAGCCCCAGCATTTT
v_gene: TRBV10-3
d_gene: TRBD1
j_gene: TRBJ1-5
abundance: NA